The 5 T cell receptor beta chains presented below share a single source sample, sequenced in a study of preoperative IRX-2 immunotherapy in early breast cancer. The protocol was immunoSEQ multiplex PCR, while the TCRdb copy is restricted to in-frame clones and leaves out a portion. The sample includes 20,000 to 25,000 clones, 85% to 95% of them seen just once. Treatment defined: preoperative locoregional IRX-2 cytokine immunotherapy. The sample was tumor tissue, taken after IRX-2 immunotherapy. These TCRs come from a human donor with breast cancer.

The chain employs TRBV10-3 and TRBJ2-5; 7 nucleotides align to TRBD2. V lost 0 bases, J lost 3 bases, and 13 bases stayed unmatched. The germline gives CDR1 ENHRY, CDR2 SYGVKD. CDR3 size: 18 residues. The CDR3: CAISESGPSGPGEETQYF. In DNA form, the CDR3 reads TGTGCCATCAGTGAGTCAGGGCCTAGCGGTCCGGGCGAAGAGACCCAGTACTTC.

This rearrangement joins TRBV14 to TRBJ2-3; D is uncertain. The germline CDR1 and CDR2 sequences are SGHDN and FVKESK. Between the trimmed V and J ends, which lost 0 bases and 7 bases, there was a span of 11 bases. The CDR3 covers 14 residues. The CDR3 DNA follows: TGTGCCAGCAGCCAAGATAATCTACGGTATACGCAGTATTTT. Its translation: CASSQDNLRYTQYF.

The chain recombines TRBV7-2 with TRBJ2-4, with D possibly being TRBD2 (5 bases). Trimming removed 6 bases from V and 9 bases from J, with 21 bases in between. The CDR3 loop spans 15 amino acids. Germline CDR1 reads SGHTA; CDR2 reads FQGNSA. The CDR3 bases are TGTGCCAGCAGACCTCCGGGCCCCCAGGCGGGCATTCAGTACTTC. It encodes CASRPPGPQAGIQYF.

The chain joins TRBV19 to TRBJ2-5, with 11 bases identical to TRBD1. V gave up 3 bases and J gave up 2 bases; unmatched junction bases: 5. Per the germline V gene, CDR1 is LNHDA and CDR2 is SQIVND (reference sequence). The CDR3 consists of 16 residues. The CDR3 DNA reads TGTGCCAGTAGTATGAGGACAGGGGGCTTGCAAGAGACCCAGTACTTC. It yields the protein CASSMRTGGLQETQYF.

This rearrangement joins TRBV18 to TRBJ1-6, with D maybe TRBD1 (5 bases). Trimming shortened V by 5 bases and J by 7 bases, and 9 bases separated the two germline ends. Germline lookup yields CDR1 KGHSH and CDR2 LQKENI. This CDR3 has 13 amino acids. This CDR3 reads CASSGGGNSPLHF. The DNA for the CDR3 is TGTGCCAGCTCAGGGGGAGGGAATTCACCCCTCCACTTT.